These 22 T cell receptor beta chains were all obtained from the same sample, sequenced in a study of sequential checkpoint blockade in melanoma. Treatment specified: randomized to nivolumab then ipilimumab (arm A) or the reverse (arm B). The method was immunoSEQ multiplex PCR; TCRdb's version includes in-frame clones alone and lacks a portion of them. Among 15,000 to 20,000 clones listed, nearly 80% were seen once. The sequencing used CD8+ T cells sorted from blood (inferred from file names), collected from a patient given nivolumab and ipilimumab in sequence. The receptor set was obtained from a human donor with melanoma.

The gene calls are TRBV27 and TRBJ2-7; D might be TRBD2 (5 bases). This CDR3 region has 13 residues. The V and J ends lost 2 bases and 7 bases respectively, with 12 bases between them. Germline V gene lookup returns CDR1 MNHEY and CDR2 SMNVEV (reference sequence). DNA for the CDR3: TGTGCCAGCAGTTTAGACTACGGTGGGGAGCAGTACTTC. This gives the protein CASSLDYGGEQYF.

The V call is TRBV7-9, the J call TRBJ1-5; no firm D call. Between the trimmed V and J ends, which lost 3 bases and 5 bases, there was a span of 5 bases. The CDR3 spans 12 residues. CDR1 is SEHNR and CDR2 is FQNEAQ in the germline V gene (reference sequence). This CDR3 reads CASSFPDQPQHF. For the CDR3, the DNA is TGTGCCAGCAGCTTTCCCGATCAGCCCCAGCATTTT.

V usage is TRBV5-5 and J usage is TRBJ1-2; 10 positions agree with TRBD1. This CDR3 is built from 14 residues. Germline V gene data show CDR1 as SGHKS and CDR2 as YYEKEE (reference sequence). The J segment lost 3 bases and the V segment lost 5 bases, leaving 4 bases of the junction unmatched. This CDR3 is CASSGDRGYYGYTF. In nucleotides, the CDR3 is TGTGCCAGCAGTGGGGACAGGGGATACTATGGCTACACCTTC.

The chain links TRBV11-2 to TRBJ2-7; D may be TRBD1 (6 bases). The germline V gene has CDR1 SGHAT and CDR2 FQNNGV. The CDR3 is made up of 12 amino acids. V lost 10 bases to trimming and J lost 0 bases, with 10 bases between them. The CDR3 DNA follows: TGTGCCACCTCAGGGGCCTCCTACGAGCAGTACTTC. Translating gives CATSGASYEQYF.

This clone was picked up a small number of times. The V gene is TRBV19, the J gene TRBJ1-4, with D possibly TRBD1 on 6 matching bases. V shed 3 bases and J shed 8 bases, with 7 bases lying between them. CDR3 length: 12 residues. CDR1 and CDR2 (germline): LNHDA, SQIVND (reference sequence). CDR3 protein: CASSITGEKLFF. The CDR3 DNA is TGTGCCAGTAGTATTACAGGGGAAAAACTGTTTTTT. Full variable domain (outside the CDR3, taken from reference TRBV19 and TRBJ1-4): DGGITQSPKYLFRKEGQNVTLSCEQNLNHDAMYWYRQDPGQGLRLIYYSQIVNDFQKGDIAEGYSVSREKKESFPLTVTSAQKNPTAFYLCASSITGEKLFFGSGTQLSVL.

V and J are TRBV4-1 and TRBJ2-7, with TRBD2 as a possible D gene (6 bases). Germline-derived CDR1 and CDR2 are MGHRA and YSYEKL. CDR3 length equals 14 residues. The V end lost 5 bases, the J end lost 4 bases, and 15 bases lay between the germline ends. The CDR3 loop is CASSSPGEGYEQYF. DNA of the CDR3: TGCGCCAGCAGCTCGCCGGGGGAAGGATACGAGCAGTACTTC.

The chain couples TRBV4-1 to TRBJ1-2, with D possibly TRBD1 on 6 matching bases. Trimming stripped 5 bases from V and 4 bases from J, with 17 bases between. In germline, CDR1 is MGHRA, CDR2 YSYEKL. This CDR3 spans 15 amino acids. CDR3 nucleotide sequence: TGCGCCAGCAGCGCCGCTCTTGGACAGCTCTATGGCTACACCTTC. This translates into CASSAALGQLYGYTF.

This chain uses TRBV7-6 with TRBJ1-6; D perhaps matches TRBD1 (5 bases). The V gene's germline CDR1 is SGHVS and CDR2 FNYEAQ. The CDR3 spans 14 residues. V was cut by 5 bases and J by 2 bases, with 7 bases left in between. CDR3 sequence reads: CASSPDTYNSPLHF. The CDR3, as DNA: TGTGCCAGCAGCCCGGACACCTATAATTCACCCCTCCACTTT.

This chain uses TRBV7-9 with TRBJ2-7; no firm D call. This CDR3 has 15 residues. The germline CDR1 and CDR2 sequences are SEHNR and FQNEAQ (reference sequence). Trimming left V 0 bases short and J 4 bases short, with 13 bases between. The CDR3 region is CASSLADMAVYEQYF. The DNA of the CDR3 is TGTGCCAGCAGCTTAGCAGATATGGCAGTATACGAGCAGTACTTC.

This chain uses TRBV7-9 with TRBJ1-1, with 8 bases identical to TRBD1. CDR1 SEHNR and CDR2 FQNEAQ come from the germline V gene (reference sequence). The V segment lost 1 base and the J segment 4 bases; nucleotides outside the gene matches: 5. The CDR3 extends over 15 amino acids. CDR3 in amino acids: CASSLEGGQGTEAFF. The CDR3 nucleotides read TGTGCCAGCAGCTTAGAGGGAGGACAGGGCACTGAAGCTTTCTTT.

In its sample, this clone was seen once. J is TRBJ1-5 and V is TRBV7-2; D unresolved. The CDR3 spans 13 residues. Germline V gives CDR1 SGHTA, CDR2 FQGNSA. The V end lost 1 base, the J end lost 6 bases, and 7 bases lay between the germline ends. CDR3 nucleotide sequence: TGTGCCAGCAGCTTAGTGGAGGGTCAGCCCCAGCATTTT. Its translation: CASSLVEGQPQHF.

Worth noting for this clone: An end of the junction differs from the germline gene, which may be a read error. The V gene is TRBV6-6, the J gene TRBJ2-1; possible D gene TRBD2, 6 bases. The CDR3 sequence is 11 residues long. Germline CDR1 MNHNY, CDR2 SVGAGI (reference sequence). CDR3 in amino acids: CASSPGLEVLF. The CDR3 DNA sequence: TGTGCCAGCAGCCCGGGACTCGAAGTTCTCTTC.

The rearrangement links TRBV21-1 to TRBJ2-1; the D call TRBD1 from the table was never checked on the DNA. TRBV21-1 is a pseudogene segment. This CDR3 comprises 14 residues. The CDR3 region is CASSKNRGSNEQFF. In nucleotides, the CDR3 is TGTGCCAGCAGCAAAAACAGGGGAAGCAATGAGCAGTTCTTC.

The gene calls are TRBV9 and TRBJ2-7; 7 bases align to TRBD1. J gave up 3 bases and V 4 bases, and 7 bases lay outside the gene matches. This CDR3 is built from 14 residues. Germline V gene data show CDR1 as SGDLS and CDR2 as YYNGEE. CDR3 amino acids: CASSFRDRDYEQYF. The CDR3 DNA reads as TGTGCCAGCAGCTTCCGGGACAGAGACTACGAGCAGTACTTC. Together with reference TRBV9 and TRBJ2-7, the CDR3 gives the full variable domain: DSGVTQTPKHLITATGQRVTLRCSPRSGDLSVYWYQQSLDQGLQFLIQYYNGEERAKGNILERFSAQQFPDLHSELNLSSLELGDSALYFCASSFRDRDYEQYFGPGTRLTVT.

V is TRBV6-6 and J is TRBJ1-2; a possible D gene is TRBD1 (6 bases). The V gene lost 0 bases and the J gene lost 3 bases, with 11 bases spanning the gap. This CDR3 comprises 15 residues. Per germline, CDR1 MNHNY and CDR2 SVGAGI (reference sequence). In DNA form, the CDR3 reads TGTGCCAGCAGTTACTCGGGGGGGCGAGACTATGGCTACACCTTC. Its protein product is CASSYSGGRDYGYTF.

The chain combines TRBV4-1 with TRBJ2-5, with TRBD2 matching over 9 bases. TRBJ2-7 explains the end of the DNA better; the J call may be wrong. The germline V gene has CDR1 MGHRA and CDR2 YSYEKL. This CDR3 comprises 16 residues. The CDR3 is CASSHLGVVAGDEQYF. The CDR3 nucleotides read TGCGCCAGCAGCCATCTGGGGGTAGTAGCGGGAGACGAGCAGTACTTC.

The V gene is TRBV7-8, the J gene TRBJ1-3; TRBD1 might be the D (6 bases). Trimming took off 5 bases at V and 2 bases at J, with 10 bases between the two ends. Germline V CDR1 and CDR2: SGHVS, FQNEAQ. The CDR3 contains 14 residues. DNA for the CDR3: TGTGCCAGCAGCCCCAACAGGGCTGGAAACACCATATATTTT. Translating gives CASSPNRAGNTIYF.

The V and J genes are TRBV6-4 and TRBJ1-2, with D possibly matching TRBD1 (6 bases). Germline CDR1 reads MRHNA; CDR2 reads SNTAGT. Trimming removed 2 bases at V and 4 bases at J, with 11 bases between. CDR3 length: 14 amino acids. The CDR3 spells CASSDQGLSYGYTF. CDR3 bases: TGTGCCAGCAGTGACCAGGGGTTAAGCTATGGCTACACCTTC.

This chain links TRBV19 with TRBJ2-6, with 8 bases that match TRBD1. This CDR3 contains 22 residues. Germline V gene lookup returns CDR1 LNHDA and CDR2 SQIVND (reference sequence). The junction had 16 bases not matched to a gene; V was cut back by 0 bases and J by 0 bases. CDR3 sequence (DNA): TGTGCCAGTAGTATAGATGGCCTGCCCAGGGGGCACGTACTCTCTGGGGCCAACGTCCTGACTTTC. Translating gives CASSIDGLPRGHVLSGANVLTF.

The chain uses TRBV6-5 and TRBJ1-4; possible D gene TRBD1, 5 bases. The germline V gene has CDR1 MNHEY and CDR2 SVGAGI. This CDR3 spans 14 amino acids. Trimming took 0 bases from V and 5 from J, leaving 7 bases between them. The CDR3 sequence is CASSYSGGNEKLFF. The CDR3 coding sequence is TGTGCCAGCAGTTACTCCGGGGGGAATGAAAAACTGTTTTTT.

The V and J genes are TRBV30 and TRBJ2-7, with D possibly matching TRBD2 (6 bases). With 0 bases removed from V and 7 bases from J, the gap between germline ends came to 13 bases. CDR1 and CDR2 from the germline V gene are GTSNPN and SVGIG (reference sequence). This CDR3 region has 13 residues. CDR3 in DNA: TGTGCCTGGAGTGTCCATAGCGGAGGTGAGCAGTACTTC. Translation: CAWSVHSGGEQYF. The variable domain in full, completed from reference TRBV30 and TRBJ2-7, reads SQTIHQWPATLVQPVGSPLSLECTVEGTSNPNLYWYRQAAGRGLQLLFYSVGIGQISSEVPQNLSASRPQDRQFILSSKKLLLSDSGFYLCAWSVHSGGEQYFGPGTRLTVT.

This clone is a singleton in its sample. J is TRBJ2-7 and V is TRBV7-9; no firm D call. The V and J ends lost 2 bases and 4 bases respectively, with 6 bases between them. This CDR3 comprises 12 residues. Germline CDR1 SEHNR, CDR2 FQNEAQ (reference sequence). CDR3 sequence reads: CASSLSKYEQYF. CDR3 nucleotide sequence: TGTGCCAGCAGCTTATCTAAGTACGAGCAGTACTTC.